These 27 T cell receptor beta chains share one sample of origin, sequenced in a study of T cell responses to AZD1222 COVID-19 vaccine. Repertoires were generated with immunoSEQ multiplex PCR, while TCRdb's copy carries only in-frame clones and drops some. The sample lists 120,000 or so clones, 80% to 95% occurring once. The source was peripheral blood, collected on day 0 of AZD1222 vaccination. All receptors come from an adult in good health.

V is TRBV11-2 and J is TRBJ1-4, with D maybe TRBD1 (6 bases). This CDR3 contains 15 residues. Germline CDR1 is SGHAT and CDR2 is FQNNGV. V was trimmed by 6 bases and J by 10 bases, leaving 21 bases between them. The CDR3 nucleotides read TGTGCCAGCAGTTGGCGGGGGACACAAGGGCGAAAACTGTTTTTT. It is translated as CASSWRGTQGRKLFF.

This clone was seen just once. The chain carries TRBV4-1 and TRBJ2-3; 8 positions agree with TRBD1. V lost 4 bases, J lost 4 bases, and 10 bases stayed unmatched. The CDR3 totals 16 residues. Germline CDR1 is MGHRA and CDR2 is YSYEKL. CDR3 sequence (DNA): TGCGCCAGCAGCCCCCCGAGACAGGGGTCCGCAGATACGCAGTATTTT. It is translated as CASSPPRQGSADTQYF.

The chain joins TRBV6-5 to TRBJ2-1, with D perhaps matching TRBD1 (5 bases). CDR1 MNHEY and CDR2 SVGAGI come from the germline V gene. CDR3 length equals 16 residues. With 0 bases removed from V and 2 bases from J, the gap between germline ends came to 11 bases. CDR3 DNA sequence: TGTGCCAGCAGTTACTCGGTAGGGGAAACCTACAATGAGCAGTTCTTC. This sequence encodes CASSYSVGETYNEQFF.

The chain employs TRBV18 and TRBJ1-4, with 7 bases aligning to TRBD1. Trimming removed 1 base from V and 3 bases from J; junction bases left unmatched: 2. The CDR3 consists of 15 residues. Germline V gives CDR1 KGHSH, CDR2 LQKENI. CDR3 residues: CASSPQGAANEKLFF. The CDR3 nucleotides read TGTGCCAGCTCACCACAGGGGGCGGCTAATGAAAAACTGTTTTTT.

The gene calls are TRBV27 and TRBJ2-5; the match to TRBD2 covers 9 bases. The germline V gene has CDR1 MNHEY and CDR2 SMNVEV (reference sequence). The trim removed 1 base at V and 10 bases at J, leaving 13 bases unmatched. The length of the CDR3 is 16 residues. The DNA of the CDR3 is TGTGCCAGCAGTTTATGGTCTAGCGGGATCTTCGGGGACCAGTACTTC. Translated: CASSLWSSGIFGDQYF.

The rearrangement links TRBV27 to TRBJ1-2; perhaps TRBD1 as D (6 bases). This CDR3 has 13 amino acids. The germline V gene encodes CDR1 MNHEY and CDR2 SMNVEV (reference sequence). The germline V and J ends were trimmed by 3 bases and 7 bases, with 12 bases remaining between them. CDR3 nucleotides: TGTGCCAGCAGTTTTAGGGACACCCGTGGCTACACCTTC. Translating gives CASSFRDTRGYTF.

The CDR3 region is CAISEPRTGARSSYNEQFF. The CDR3 coding sequence is TGTGCCATCAGTGAGCCGCGGACCGGGGCGCGGAGCTCCTACAATGAGCAGTTCTTC. J is TRBJ2-1 and V is TRBV10-3; D possibly uses TRBD1 or TRBD2 (5 bases each). Germline loops: CDR1 ENHRY, CDR2 SYGVKD. The CDR3 is made up of 19 amino acids. Trimming took 2 bases from V and 0 from J, leaving 20 bases between them.

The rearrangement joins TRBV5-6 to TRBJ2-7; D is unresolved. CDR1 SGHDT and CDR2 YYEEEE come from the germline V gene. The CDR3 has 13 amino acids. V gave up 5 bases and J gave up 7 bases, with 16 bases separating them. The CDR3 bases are TGTGCCAGCAGTACCTCTCCAACCGGGGAGCAGTACTTC. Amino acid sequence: CASSTSPTGEQYF.

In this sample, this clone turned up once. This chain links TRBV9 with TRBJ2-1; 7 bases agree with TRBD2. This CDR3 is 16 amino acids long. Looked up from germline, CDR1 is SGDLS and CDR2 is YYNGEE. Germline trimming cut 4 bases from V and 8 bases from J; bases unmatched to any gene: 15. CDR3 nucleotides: TGTGCCAGCAGCCCCCGACTAGCCTTGATCCTATATGAGCAGTTCTTC. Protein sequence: CASSPRLALILYEQFF.

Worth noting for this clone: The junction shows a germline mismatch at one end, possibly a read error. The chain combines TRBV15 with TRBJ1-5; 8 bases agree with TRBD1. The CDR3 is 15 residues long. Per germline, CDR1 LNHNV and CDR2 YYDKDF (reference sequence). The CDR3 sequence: CATSRDRGAGQPQHF. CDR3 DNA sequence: TGTGCCACCAGTAGAGACAGGGGCGCCGGTCAGCCCCAGCATTTT.

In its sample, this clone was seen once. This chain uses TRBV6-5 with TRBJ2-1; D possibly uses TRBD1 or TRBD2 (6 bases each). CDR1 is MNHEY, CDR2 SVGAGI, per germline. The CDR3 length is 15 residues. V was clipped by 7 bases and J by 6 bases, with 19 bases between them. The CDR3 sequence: CASTQWRDIINEQFF. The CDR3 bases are TGTGCCAGCACCCAATGGCGGGACATTATCAATGAGCAGTTCTTC.

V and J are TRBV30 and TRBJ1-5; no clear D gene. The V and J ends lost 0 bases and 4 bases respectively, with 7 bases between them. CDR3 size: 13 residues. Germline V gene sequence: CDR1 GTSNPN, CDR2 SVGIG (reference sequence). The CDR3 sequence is CAWSVGLNQPQHF. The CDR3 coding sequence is TGTGCCTGGAGTGTTGGGCTAAATCAGCCCCAGCATTTT.

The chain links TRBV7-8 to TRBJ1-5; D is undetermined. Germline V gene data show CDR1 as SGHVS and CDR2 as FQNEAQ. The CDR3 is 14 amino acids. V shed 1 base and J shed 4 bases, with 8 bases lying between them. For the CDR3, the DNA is TGTGCCAGCAGCTTAGGACTACAAAATCAGCCCCAGCATTTT. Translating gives CASSLGLQNQPQHF.

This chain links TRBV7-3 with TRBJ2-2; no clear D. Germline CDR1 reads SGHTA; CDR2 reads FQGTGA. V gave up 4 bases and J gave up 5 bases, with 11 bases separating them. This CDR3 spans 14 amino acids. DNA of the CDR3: TGTGCCAGCAGCTCTCCCTACCCAACCGGGGAGCTGTTTTTT. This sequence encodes CASSSPYPTGELFF.

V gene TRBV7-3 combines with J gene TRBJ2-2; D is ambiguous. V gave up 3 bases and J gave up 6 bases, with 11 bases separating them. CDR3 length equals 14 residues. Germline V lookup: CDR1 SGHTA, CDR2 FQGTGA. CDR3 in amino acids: CASSFRLGSGELFF. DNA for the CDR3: TGTGCCAGCAGCTTCAGGCTAGGGTCCGGGGAGCTGTTTTTT.

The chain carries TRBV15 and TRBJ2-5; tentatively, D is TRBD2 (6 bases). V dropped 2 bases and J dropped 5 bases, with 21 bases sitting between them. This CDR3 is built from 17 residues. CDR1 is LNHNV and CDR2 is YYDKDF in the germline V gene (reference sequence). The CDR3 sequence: CATSRPHQDPGRETQYF. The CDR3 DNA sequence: TGTGCCACCAGCAGACCTCACCAAGACCCGGGGAGGGAGACCCAGTACTTC.

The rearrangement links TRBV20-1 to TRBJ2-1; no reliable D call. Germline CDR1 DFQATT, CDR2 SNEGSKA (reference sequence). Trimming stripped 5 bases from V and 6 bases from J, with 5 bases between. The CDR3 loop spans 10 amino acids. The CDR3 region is CSARLNEQFF. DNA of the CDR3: TGCAGTGCTCGACTCAATGAGCAGTTCTTC.

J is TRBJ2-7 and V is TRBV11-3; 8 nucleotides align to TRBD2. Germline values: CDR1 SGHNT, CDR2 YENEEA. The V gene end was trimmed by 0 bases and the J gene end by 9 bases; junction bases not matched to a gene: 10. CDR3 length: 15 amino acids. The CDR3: CASSLDYTSGARQYF. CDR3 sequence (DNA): TGTGCCAGCAGCTTAGATTACACTAGCGGAGCGCGGCAGTACTTC.

DNA for the CDR3: TGTGCCAGCAGCTTAAGTCTAGCGTTTTCGGATACGCAGTATTTT. As protein: CASSLSLAFSDTQYF. The rearrangement joins TRBV11-2 to TRBJ2-3; D may be TRBD2 (6 bases). Germline V CDR1 and CDR2: SGHAT, FQNNGV. Deletions cut 2 bases from V and 6 bases from J, with 15 bases between. This CDR3 spans 15 amino acids. The variable domain in full, completed from reference TRBV11-2 and TRBJ2-3, reads EAGVAQSPRYKIIEKRQSVAFWCNPISGHATLYWYQQILGQGPKLLIQFQNNGVVDDSQLPKDRFSAERLKGVDSTLKIQPAKLEDSAVYLCASSLSLAFSDTQYFGPGTRLTVL.

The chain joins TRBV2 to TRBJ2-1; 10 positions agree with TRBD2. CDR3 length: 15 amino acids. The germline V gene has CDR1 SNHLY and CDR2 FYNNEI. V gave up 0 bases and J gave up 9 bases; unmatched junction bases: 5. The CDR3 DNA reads TGTGCCAGCAGTGAAGCACTAGCGGGAAGGGGTGAGCAGTTCTTC. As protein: CASSEALAGRGEQFF. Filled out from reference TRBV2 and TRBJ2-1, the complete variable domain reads EPEVTQTPSHQVTQMGQEVILRCVPISNHLYFYWYRQILGQKVEFLVSFYNNEISEKSEIFDDQFSVERPDGSNFTLKIRSTKLEDSAMYFCASSEALAGRGEQFFGPGTRLTVL.

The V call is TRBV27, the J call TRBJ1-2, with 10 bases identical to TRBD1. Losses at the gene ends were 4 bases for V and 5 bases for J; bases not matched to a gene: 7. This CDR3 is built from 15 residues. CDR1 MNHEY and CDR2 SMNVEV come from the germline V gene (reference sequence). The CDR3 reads CASSSRDRGLYGYTF. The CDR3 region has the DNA TGTGCCAGCAGTTCCCGGGACAGGGGACTTTATGGCTACACCTTC.

CDR3 sequence reads: CATSDRKSQPQHF. The CDR3 region has the DNA TGTGCCACCAGTGATCGGAAGTCCCAGCCCCAGCATTTT. This sequence joins TRBV24-1 and TRBJ1-5; D is undetermined. CDR3 length equals 13 residues. V gave up 3 bases and J gave up 7 bases, with 9 bases separating them. Germline assignment: CDR1 KGHDR and CDR2 SFDVKD.

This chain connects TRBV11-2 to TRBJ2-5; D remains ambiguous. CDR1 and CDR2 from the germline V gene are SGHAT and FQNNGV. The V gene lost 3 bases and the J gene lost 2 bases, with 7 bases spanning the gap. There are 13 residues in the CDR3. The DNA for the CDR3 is TGTGCCAGCAGCTTTAACTTACAAGAGACCCAGTACTTC. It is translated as CASSFNLQETQYF.

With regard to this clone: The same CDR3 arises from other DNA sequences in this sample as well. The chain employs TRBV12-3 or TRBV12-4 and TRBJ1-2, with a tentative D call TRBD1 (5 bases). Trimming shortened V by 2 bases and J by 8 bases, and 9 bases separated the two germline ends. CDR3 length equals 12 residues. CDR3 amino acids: CASSLTGNGYTF. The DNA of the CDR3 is TGTGCCAGCAGTTTAACAGGAAACGGCTACACCTTC.

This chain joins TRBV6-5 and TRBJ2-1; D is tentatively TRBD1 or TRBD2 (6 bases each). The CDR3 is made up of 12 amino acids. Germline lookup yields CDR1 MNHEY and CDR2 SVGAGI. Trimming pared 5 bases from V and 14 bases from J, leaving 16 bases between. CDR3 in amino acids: CASSPGGGREFF. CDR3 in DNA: TGTGCCAGCAGTCCAGGAGGGGGGCGAGAGTTCTTC.

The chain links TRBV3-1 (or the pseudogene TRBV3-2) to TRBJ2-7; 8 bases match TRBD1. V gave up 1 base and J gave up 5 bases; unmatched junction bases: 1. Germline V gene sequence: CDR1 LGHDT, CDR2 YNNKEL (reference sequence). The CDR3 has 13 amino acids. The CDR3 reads CASSQGTGNEQYF. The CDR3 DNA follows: TGTGCCAGCAGCCAAGGGACAGGGAACGAGCAGTACTTC.

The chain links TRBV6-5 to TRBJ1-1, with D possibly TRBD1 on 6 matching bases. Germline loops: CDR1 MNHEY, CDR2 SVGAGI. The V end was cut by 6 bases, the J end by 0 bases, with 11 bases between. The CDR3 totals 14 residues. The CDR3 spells CASSLDSMNTEAFF. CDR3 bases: TGTGCCAGCAGCCTGGACAGTATGAACACTGAAGCTTTCTTT.